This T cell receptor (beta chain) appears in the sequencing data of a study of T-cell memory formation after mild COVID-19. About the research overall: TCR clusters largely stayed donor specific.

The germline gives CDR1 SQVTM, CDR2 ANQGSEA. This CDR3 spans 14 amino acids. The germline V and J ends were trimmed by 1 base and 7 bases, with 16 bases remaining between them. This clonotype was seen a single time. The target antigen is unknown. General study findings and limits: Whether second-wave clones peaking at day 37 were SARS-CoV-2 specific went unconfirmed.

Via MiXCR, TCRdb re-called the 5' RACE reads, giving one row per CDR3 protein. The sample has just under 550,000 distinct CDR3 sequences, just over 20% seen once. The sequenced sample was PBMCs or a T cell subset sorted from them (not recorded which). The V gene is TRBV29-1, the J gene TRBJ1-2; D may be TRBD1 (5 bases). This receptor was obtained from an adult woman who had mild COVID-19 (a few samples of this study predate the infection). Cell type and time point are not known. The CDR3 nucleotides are TGCAGCGTTGAAGTCCCGGGGGGGGTTGTTGGCTACACCTTC. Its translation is CSVEVPGGVVGYTF.